This T cell receptor (beta chain) was documented in a study of T cells in Graves' hyperthyroidism and ophthalmopathy (dated by TCRdb to about 2019). Background on the whole study: Peripheral blood samples were taken at the time of initial diagnosis, prior to any treatment. A discovery cohort of roughly 100 patients, approximately 45 with Graves' ophthalmopathy and roughly 59 with stable Graves' hyperthyroidism, was used to find distinguishing TCR V-J signatures. An independent validation cohort of under 20 hyperthyroidism patients and approximately 15 patients who later progressed to ophthalmopathy tested prospective prediction of ophthalmopathy. For training and testing, the 100 or so patients in the discovery cohort were randomly divided in a 7:3 ratio. Thyroid tissue and blood T-cell repertoires from six or seven Graves' hyperthyroidism patients were also compared in the study. After blood sampling, hyperthyroidism patients were treated with methimazole at a starting dose of 30 mg daily, and ophthalmopathy patients were treated with high-dose intravenous methylprednisolone. The paper describes TCR Vbeta CDR3 sequencing of 135 peripheral blood samples, made up of 43 ophthalmopathy patients, more than 70 hyperthyroidism patients and 17 progressor patients.

General findings and caveats noted by the study authors: In validation, progression to ophthalmopathy was predicted by the model with more than 65% sensitivity and roughly 76% specificity, a median of roughly six months before onset. Most expanded thyroid clonotypes (frequency above 0.001) were also found in blood, which suggests that blood repertoires may mirror thyroid immune responses. No statistical method was used to set the sample size in advance, and investigators knew the group allocation. Ophthalmopathy was separated from stable hyperthyroidism by a 13 V-J signature model, with about 88% sensitivity and about 81% specificity obtained in cross-validation and 80%/75% obtained in testing.

Hyperthyroidism patients were aged 18 to 65 years and newly diagnosed, with disease duration of less than 2 months. Exclusion was applied to patients with uncontrolled infections, other autoimmune diseases, pregnancy or lactation. Diagnoses were based on clinical symptoms, serum thyroxine and TRAb, thyroid ultrasound and orbital computed tomography. For progressor patients, blood was drawn at the first diagnosis of hyperthyroidism, before any ophthalmopathy symptoms had appeared. PBMCs were isolated from 10 ml of fresh peripheral blood by Ficoll-Paque density gradient centrifugation. Progressor patients were first diagnosed with Graves' hyperthyroidism and then developed ophthalmopathy during follow-up. Total RNA was extracted using Trizol reagent, and RNA quality was assessed on an Agilent 2100 Bioanalyzer. From cysteine to phenylalanine, the CDR3 is 12 amino acids long. Just CDR3 DNA is preserved here, 36 bases in frame from base 1. CDR1 and CDR2, looked up from the germline V gene, are SGHVS and FQNEAQ. Trimming at the junction amounts to 3 bases on V and 5 bases on J, and the germline ends lie 8 bases apart.

Amplification of TCR beta CDR3 regions was carried out from RNA transcripts. The TCR CDR3 was subjected to a first round of RT-PCR using the HTBI primer set and the Qiagen OneStep RT-PCR kit. Libraries were constructed in a second round of multiplex PCR, after which size selection and purification were carried out. Paired-end sequencing of the libraries was performed with 100 bp reads on an Illumina HiSeq2000. In the source study's methods: SOAPnuke was used to process the raw data, removing reads that contained adapters or uncalled bases, had a mean Phred below 15, or lacked an exact match to the constant primer or identifier. High-quality paired reads were merged using COPE v1.2.5, and each unique nucleotide sequence was defined as a clonotype. MiTCR v1.1 was used to align the clonotypes against IMGT TRBV, TRBD and TRBJ reference segments. Only V-J combinations with frequency above 0.0001, covering approximately 99% of repertoires, were analysed. A TCS score was defined as the ratio of F50 (clonal expansion) to E x V (chaos), with BLOSUM62-based TCRdist applied between CDR3 peptides within each V-J. Welch's t-statistics and random forest reduced just over 500 V-J features to fewer than 15, which were used in a naive Bayes classifier (R e1071). TCRdb cleaned the public reads at Q25 with fastp, built clones with MiXCR and kept in-frame beta chains. Merged by CDR3 protein, the rows form single entries marked with the most common genes and DNA. These V and J calls are TCRdb output, not the study's own analysis. This sample has about 380,000 distinct CDR3 sequences in its table, and approximately 13% of those were observed once. The ten top clones hold about 20% of the sample.

This clonotype was picked up many times. It lacks a known antigen. No per-base quality is available; no much larger clone lies one base away. The specimen sequenced was blood. The origin of this receptor is a man aged 30 to 45 with Graves' hyperthyroidism that later progressed to Graves' ophthalmopathy. The chain is made from TRBV7-8 and TRBJ2-7; a confident D gene designation cannot be given. The CDR3 protein sequence reads: CASSFPLNEQYF. The nucleotide sequence is TGTGCCAGCAGCTTCCCCCTCAACGAGCAGTACTTC. Beyond the CDR3, the reference TRBV7-8 and TRBJ2-7 genes provide the residues; the full variable domain reads: GAGVSQSPRYKVAKRGQDVALRCDPISGHVSLFWYQQALGQGPEFLTYFQNEAQLDKSGLPSDRFFAERPEGSVSTLKIQRTQQEDSAVYLCASSFPLNEQYFGPGTRLTVT.